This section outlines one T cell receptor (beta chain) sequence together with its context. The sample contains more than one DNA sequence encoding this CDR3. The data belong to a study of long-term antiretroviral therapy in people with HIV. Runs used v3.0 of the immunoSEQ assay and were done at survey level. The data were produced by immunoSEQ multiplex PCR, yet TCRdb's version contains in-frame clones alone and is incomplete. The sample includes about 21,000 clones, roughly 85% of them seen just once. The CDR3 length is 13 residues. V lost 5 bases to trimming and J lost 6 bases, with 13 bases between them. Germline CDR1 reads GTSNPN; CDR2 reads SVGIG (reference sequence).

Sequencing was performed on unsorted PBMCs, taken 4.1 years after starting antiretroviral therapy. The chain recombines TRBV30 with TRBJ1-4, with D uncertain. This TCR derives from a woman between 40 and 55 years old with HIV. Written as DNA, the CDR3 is TGTGCCTGGGACATTGTGGGGTATGAAAAACTGTTTTTT. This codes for CAWDIVGYEKLFF.